This entry describes one T cell receptor beta chain. The entry originates in a study of blood T cell repertoires in COVID-19. Study details: Samples representing acute and convalescent COVID-19 were sourced from the United States, Italy and Spain. PBMCs, B-cell-depleted T cells, or T cells provided the cDNA or gDNA that made up the material.

The CDR3 sequence is 13 residues long. Germline-derived CDR1 and CDR2 are MNHEY and SMNVEV (reference sequence). The ends lost 4 bases at V and 9 bases at J; junction bases unmatched: 6. Original methodology: Amplification of reference gene primers provided the estimated nucleated cell counts. Some clones are missing from TCRdb's copy, which holds only in-frame ones; the method was immunoSEQ multiplex PCR. That table furnishes V, J and clone size, whereas the DNA furnished D and trimming. Of some 58,000 clones in the sample, approximately 88% are singletons; the top ten hold 3% to 3.5%. The source material was peripheral blood. This TCR derives from a human donor in a cohort sampled during active COVID-19. The chain uses TRBV27 and TRBJ2-1, with 7 nucleotides matching TRBD2. CDR3 amino acids: CASSYTSAGEQFF. CDR3 nucleotides: TGTGCCAGCAGTTACACTAGCGCTGGTGAGCAGTTCTTC.